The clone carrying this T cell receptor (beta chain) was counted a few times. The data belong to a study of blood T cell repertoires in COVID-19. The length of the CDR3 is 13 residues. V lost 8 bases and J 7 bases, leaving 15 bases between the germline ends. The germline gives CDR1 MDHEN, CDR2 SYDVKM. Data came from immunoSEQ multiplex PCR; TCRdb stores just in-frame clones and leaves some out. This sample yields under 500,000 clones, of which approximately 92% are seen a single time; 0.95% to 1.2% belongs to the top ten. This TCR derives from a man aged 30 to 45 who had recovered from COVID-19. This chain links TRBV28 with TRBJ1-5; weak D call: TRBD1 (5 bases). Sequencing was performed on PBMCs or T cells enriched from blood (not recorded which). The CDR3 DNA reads TGTGCCAGCTCCCTCGAGGAGGGGCAGCCCCAGCATTTT. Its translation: CASSLEEGQPQHF.